This TCR beta chain is from a study of vaccination effects on CD4 cells after COVID-19. This clone occurred once. Its target is unknown. Under the ViraFEST assay, PBMC were stimulated with viral peptide pools so that antigen-specific CD4+ T cells expanded. Sequencing was performed afterwards. After more than 9 days in culture, the CD4+ T cells were isolated. Vaccination of participants consisted of two doses of either the BNT162b2 or mRNA-1273 vaccine. The CDR3 runs to 19 residues. Germline CDR1 is LNHDA and CDR2 is SQIVND (reference sequence). Trimming pared 3 bases from V and 0 bases from J, leaving 18 bases between. Repertoires were generated with immunoSEQ multiplex PCR, while TCRdb's copy carries only in-frame clones and drops some. There are approximately 74,000 clones in the sample; roughly 80% occur only once, and more than 1% lies in the top ten.

This TCR derives from a human donor who received a COVID-19 vaccine. Material: CD4+ T cells from PBMCs cultured with HCoV-OC43 spike peptides, obtained after COVID-19 vaccination. The subset here: HCoV-OC43 spike overlapping peptide pool stimulation. J is TRBJ2-6 and V is TRBV19, with no clear D. The CDR3 is CASSIQAGRQASGANVLTF. CDR3 DNA: TGTGCCAGTAGTATCCAAGCAGGTCGCCAGGCCTCTGGGGCCAACGTCCTGACTTTC. The full variable domain, rest sourced from reference TRBV19 and TRBJ2-6, is DGGITQSPKYLFRKEGQNVTLSCEQNLNHDAMYWYRQDPGQGLRLIYYSQIVNDFQKGDIAEGYSVSREKKESFPLTVTSAQKNPTAFYLCASSIQAGRQASGANVLTFGAGSRLTVL.